Below are 5 T cell receptor beta chains sequenced from a single sample in a study of shared clonotypes between healthy human individuals (TCRdb year 2020). The library was made by the immunoSEQ multiplex PCR assay. The table comes from immuneACCESS by way of TCRdb, which keeps in-frame sequences with V and J called. Part of the clones is missing from these tables; in studies checked, under half for an unresolved V gene and the rest for unknown reasons. For this sample the table gives some 630,000 clones, of which approximately 96% were detected only once. 0.11% of the sample comes from the top ten. CD8 naive samples were CD45RO-negative cells positively selected for CCR7, giving a CD45RA+CCR7+ population that excluded TemRA cells. Sequencing was carried out using naive CD8+ T cells sorted from blood. The cell subset or site label, read with the paper, signifies: CD45RA+CCR7+. Receptors originate from a woman in her twenties or thirties in good health.

This rearrangement joins TRBV5-4 to TRBJ2-2; tentatively, D is TRBD1 (5 bases). Per germline, CDR1 SGHNT and CDR2 YYREEE (reference sequence). CDR3 length equals 14 residues. V was pared by 2 bases and J by 4 bases, with 9 bases between. The DNA for the CDR3 is TGTGCCAGCAGCTTCCAGGGTGGCACCGGGGAGCTGTTTTTT. Its translation is CASSFQGGTGELFF.

V is TRBV6-5 and J is TRBJ2-1, with D possibly being TRBD1 or TRBD2 (6 bases each). V was clipped by 2 bases and J by 7 bases, with 15 bases between them. Germline V gene sequence: CDR1 MNHEY, CDR2 SVGAGI. This CDR3 is built from 15 residues. The CDR3, as DNA: TGTGCCAGCAGTTACATGGGGGGCGGATGGAATGAGCAGTTCTTC. It specifies CASSYMGGGWNEQFF.

This rearrangement joins TRBV27 to TRBJ2-1; TRBD2 is a possible D gene (6 bases). The length of the CDR3 is 14 residues. Between the trimmed V and J ends, which lost 3 bases and 8 bases, there was a span of 14 bases. Germline CDR1 MNHEY, CDR2 SMNVEV (reference sequence). The CDR3 DNA reads as TGTGCCAGCAGTTTGGCAGGGACTGGCTATGAGCAGTTCTTC. It yields the protein CASSLAGTGYEQFF.

V gene TRBV7-8 combines with J gene TRBJ2-5; TRBD2 matches 8 bases. J was trimmed by 4 bases and V by 6 bases; bases with no gene match: 13. This CDR3 spans 16 amino acids. The germline V gene encodes CDR1 SGHVS and CDR2 FQNEAQ. The CDR3 DNA sequence: TGTGCCAGCAGTAGTACGCGACTAGCGCGGGGAGAGACCCAGTACTTC. It specifies CASSSTRLARGETQYF.

The CDR3, as DNA: TGTGCCTGGCACCCTAATGGGGGCAATCAGCCCCAGCATTTT. This translates into CAWHPNGGNQPQHF. V is TRBV30 and J is TRBJ1-5; D gene unclear. The germline V gene has CDR1 GTSNPN and CDR2 SVGIG (reference sequence). The CDR3 covers 14 residues. V lost 5 bases, J lost 2 bases, and 13 bases lay in between.